This TCR beta chain was sequenced in a study of T cell responses to AZD1222 COVID-19 vaccine. General study findings and limits: Increases in Spike-specific TCR breadth and depth were seen after two AZD1222 doses.

As for this clone: The antigen is unknown.

TCRdb's copy holds only in-frame clones and misses some; the assay was immunoSEQ multiplex PCR. The sample includes 120,000 to 150,000 clones, 88% of them seen just once. The CDR3 sequence is 11 residues long. V lost 6 bases, J lost 8 bases, and 2 bases stayed unmatched. The rearrangement links TRBV12-3 or TRBV12-4 to TRBJ1-2; 8 bases align to TRBD1. The clonotype originates from an adult who received the MenACWY meningococcal vaccine as a control. The sequencing used peripheral blood, collected 28 days after the second dose of the MenACWY control vaccine. The CDR3 region has the DNA TGTGCCAGCAGGGACAGGGTCGGCTACACCTTC. This translates into CASRDRVGYTF.